Below, 25 T cell receptor beta chains from the same sample are listed, as sequenced in a study of a mutant IDH1 vaccine in newly diagnosed glioma. Assay used: immunoSEQ multiplex PCR; TCRdb lists only in-frame clones, some missing. This repertoire shows some 40,000 clones, 65% to 80% found once; its top ten account for more than 7%. Their specific antigens are unknown. Time point specified: week 47, end of study. Every single dose of the vaccine, 300 ug of mutant IDH1 20-mer peptide, came with topical imiquimod. The sequencing here drew on PBMCs, taken from a glioma patient whose treatment included an IDH1 peptide vaccine. Source of these receptors: a man aged 35 to 55 with glioma.

The chain couples TRBV27 to TRBJ1-1; TRBD1 agrees at 9 bases. This CDR3 contains 15 residues. J lost 4 bases, V lost 5 bases, and 8 bases had no gene match. The germline V gene encodes CDR1 MNHEY and CDR2 SMNVEV (reference sequence). CDR3: CASSPDRGWATEAFF. The DNA of the CDR3 is TGTGCCAGCAGTCCGGACAGGGGTTGGGCCACTGAAGCTTTCTTT.

This chain uses TRBV9 with TRBJ1-4; D call uncertain. V lost 0 bases to trimming and J lost 0 bases, with 6 bases between them. CDR1 and CDR2 (germline): SGDLS, YYNGEE. CDR3 length: 15 amino acids. CDR3 residues: CASSVGGATNEKLFF. CDR3 in DNA: TGTGCCAGCAGCGTAGGCGGGGCAACTAATGAAAAACTGTTTTTT.

The V and J genes are TRBV11-2 and TRBJ1-4, with D possibly being TRBD1 (6 bases). CDR1 SGHAT and CDR2 FQNNGV come from the germline V gene. Trimming left V 1 base short and J 3 bases short, with 18 bases between. The CDR3 spans 18 residues. The CDR3 coding sequence is TGTGCCAGCAGCTTAGTCGGCAGGGGAGAGTCTCCTAATGAAAAACTGTTTTTT. It yields the protein CASSLVGRGESPNEKLFF.

The chain employs TRBV20-1 and TRBJ2-5, with 11 bases that match TRBD2. From germline, CDR1 is DFQATT and CDR2 SNEGSKA (reference sequence). The length of the CDR3 is 11 residues. CDR3 loop: CALAGGGTQYF. CDR3 nucleotide sequence: TGCGCCCTAGCGGGGGGAGGGACCCAGTACTTC.

The J gene is TRBJ1-1, the V gene TRBV6-4, with D uncertain. CDR3 length: 13 residues. CDR1 and CDR2 (germline): MRHNA, SNTAGT. The germline V and J ends were trimmed by 4 bases and 5 bases, with 11 bases remaining between them. The CDR3 DNA reads TGTGCCAGCAGTGCGGGGAGAGGGACTGAAGCTTTCTTT. As protein: CASSAGRGTEAFF.

J is TRBJ2-7 and V is TRBV6-6; perhaps TRBD1 as D (6 bases). The germline V gene encodes CDR1 MNHNY and CDR2 SVGAGI (reference sequence). Trimming stripped 9 bases from V and 3 bases from J, with 15 bases between. The CDR3 covers 13 residues. The chain's CDR3 is CARQRGYFYEQYV. The CDR3 DNA is TGTGCCAGGCAAAGGGGGTACTTCTACGAGCAGTACGTC.

This clone is a singleton in its sample. The rearrangement uses TRBV14 and TRBJ2-1; no firm D call. Germline CDR1 SGHDN, CDR2 FVKESK. The CDR3 extends over 13 amino acids. The V gene lost 0 bases and the J gene lost 4 bases, with 4 bases spanning the gap. The CDR3 protein is CASSQEWYNEQFF. The CDR3 DNA reads as TGTGCCAGCAGCCAAGAGTGGTACAATGAGCAGTTCTTC.

J is TRBJ1-2 and V is TRBV4-3, with D unresolved. CDR3 length equals 14 residues. The V gene's germline CDR1 is LGHNA and CDR2 YSLEER. V shed 0 bases and J shed 5 bases, with 10 bases lying between them. The DNA of the CDR3 is TGCGCCAGCAGCCAAGAGGGTAGGGAATATGGCTACACCTTC. It yields the protein CASSQEGREYGYTF.

This sequence joins TRBV5-4 and TRBJ2-1; TRBD2 matches at 10 bases. CDR3 length: 15 residues. Germline V gives CDR1 SGHNT, CDR2 YYREEE (reference sequence). Trimming at V came to 2 bases and at J to 9 bases, leaving 8 bases not matched to a gene. The CDR3 protein is CASSFDSGRAAEQFF. DNA of the CDR3: TGTGCCAGCAGCTTCGACAGCGGGAGGGCCGCTGAGCAGTTCTTC.

The chain couples TRBV19 to TRBJ1-5; no firm D call. The V end lost 4 bases, the J end lost 4 bases, and 11 bases lay between the germline ends. The CDR3 runs 14 residues. Germline lookup yields CDR1 LNHDA and CDR2 SQIVND (reference sequence). For the CDR3, the DNA is TGTGCCAGTAGTAAGGGCATGGGTAATCAGCCCCAGCATTTT. This codes for CASSKGMGNQPQHF.

DNA of the CDR3: TGTGCCAGCAGCGTAGCTGGGGGGGCATTGGACACTGAAGCTTTCTTT. It translates to CASSVAGGALDTEAFF. The chain couples TRBV9 to TRBJ1-1; TRBD1 is a possible D gene (6 bases). The CDR3 loop spans 16 amino acids. V dropped 0 bases and J dropped 3 bases, with 15 bases sitting between them. Germline assignment: CDR1 SGDLS and CDR2 YYNGEE.

The chain has TRBV27 and TRBJ2-3, with TRBD2 identical over 7 bases. Germline V gene data show CDR1 as MNHEY and CDR2 as SMNVEV (reference sequence). The CDR3 length is 14 residues. V was clipped by 6 bases and J by 1 base; unmatched bases: 4. CDR3 DNA sequence: TGTGCCAGCAGATCAAGCGGGGGCACAGATACGCAGTATTTT. It codes for CASRSSGGTDTQYF.

The genes are TRBV11-3 and TRBJ2-6; D not resolved. The germline V and J ends were trimmed by 5 bases and 2 bases, with 7 bases remaining between them. The CDR3 consists of 14 residues. CDR1 is SGHNT and CDR2 is YENEEA in the germline V gene. CDR3 sequence reads: CASSMTPGANVLTF. In DNA, the CDR3 is TGTGCCAGCAGCATGACACCTGGGGCCAACGTCCTGACTTTC.

V gene TRBV6-5 combines with J gene TRBJ1-4; TRBD1 is a possible D gene (5 bases). The germline V and J ends were trimmed by 6 bases and 1 base, with 9 bases remaining between them. Per germline, CDR1 MNHEY and CDR2 SVGAGI. The CDR3 runs 14 residues. The CDR3 loop is CASRPQGTNEKLFF. The CDR3 DNA sequence: TGTGCCAGCAGACCTCAGGGAACTAATGAAAAACTGTTTTTT.

The chain carries TRBV5-4 and TRBJ2-7; D may match TRBD1 or TRBD2 (5 bases each). CDR1 and CDR2 (germline): SGHNT, YYREEE (reference sequence). V gave up 2 bases and J gave up 2 bases, with 17 bases separating them. The CDR3 covers 16 residues. In DNA form, the CDR3 reads TGTGCCAGCAGCTTAACCCCGGGGCCTAATACCTACGAGCAGTACTTC. It yields the protein CASSLTPGPNTYEQYF.

The sample holds a few counts of this clone. This chain links TRBV4-3 with TRBJ1-1; 7 bases match TRBD1. V dropped 0 bases and J dropped 10; count of bases not matched to a gene: 14. Germline CDR1 and CDR2: LGHNA and YSLEER. The CDR3 loop spans 16 amino acids. The CDR3 sequence is CASSQDSGTVTPVAFF. The CDR3 nucleotides are TGCGCCAGCAGCCAAGATAGCGGGACAGTGACCCCTGTAGCTTTCTTT.

J is TRBJ2-1 and V is TRBV12-2; the table's TRBD2 call for D was not verified on the DNA. TRBV12-2 is designated a pseudogene. The CDR3 has 17 amino acids. CDR3 sequence (DNA): TGTGCAAGTCGCTTGACCGGGGTAGCAAAACTCGACAATGAGCAGTTCTTC. Protein product: CASRLTGVAKLDNEQFF.

The chain recombines TRBV4-1 with TRBJ2-7; D is undetermined. The germline V gene has CDR1 MGHRA and CDR2 YSYEKL. Trimming left V 4 bases short and J 6 bases short, with 16 bases between. The length of the CDR3 is 14 residues. CDR3: CASSLTIRAFEQYF. In DNA, the CDR3 is TGCGCCAGCAGCCTCACTATCCGGGCCTTCGAGCAGTACTTC.

This clone has just a few counts. The chain carries TRBV7-2 and TRBJ1-1; the D gene is possibly TRBD1 (6 bases). The germline CDR1 and CDR2 sequences are SGHTA and FQGNSA. The CDR3 is made up of 17 amino acids. V was pared by 3 bases and J by 7 bases, with 24 bases between. In DNA form, the CDR3 reads TGTGCCAGCAGCTTGCGGGGGCGCATAGGGAACACTGGTGAAGCTTTCTTT. This sequence encodes CASSLRGRIGNTGEAFF.

The V and J genes are TRBV11-2 and TRBJ1-6, with 7 nucleotides matching TRBD1. Germline V gene lookup returns CDR1 SGHAT and CDR2 FQNNGV. With V trimmed by 2 bases and J by 11 bases, 3 bases remained unmatched. This CDR3 spans 13 amino acids. As DNA, the CDR3 is TGTGCCAGCAGCTTAACAGGGGCCCCACCCCTCCACTTT. Amino acid sequence: CASSLTGAPPLHF.

This clone was picked up a small number of times. The rearrangement uses TRBV4-3 and TRBJ2-2; 8 bases align to TRBD2. J was trimmed by 0 bases and V by 0 bases; bases with no gene match: 3. CDR3 size: 17 residues. From germline, CDR1 is LGHNA and CDR2 YSLEER. CDR3 amino acids: CASSQDLAGANTGELFF. CDR3 sequence (DNA): TGCGCCAGCAGCCAAGATCTAGCGGGCGCGAACACCGGGGAGCTGTTTTTT.

This clone was counted once. The V gene is TRBV4-3, the J gene TRBJ1-1; no definite D call. Germline V gene data show CDR1 as LGHNA and CDR2 as YSLEER. V dropped 0 bases and J dropped 11 bases, with 19 bases sitting between them. CDR3 length: 15 amino acids. The chain's CDR3 is CASSQDPGSRMVAFF. CDR3 sequence (DNA): TGCGCCAGCAGCCAAGATCCAGGCAGCCGGATGGTGGCTTTCTTT.

This rearrangement joins TRBV5-4 to TRBJ2-2; D perhaps matches TRBD2 (5 bases). Germline V gene lookup returns CDR1 SGHNT and CDR2 YYREEE (reference sequence). The CDR3 consists of 15 residues. V was clipped by 3 bases and J by 3 bases, with 12 bases between them. The CDR3 nucleotides read TGTGCCAGCAGCTACGGGGAACTCGACACCGGGGAGCTGTTTTTT. Its protein is CASSYGELDTGELFF.

CDR3 protein: CAWSWSSRNEQFF. The CDR3 nucleotides read TGTGCCTGGAGTTGGAGTTCGCGGAATGAGCAGTTCTTC. This chain uses TRBV30 with TRBJ2-1, with D unresolved. Germline CDR1 and CDR2: GTSNPN and SVGIG (reference sequence). The CDR3 runs to 13 residues. Deletions cut 2 bases from V and 7 bases from J, with 12 bases between.

J is TRBJ2-1 and V is TRBV4-1; no firm D call. The CDR3 has 14 amino acids. The V and J ends lost 1 base and 4 bases respectively, with 8 bases between them. CDR1 and CDR2 from the germline V gene are MGHRA and YSYEKL. Here the CDR3 DNA reads TGCGCCAGCAGCCAAGCTAACGGATACAATGAGCAGTTCTTC. It yields the protein CASSQANGYNEQFF.